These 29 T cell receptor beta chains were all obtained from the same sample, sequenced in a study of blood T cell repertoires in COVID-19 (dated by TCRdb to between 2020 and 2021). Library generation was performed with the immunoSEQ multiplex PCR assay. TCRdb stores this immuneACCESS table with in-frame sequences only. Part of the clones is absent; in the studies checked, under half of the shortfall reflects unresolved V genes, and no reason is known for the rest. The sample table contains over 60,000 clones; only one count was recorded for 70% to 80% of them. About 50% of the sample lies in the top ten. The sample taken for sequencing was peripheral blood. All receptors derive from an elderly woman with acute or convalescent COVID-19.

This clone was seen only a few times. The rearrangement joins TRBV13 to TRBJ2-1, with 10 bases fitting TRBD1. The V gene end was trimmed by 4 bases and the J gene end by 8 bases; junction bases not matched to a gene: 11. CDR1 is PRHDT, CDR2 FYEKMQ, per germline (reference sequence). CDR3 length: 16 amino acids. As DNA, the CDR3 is TGTGCCAGCAGCTCGTACCGTGACAGGGGGCCGGATGAGCAGTTCTTC. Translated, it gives CASSSYRDRGPDEQFF.

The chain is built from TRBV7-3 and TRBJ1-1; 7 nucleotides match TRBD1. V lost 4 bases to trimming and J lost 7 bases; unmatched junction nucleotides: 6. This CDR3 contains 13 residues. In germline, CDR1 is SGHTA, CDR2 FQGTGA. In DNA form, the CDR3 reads TGTGCCAGCAGCTCCGGGAACAGGGGTGAAGCTTTCTTT. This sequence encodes CASSSGNRGEAFF.

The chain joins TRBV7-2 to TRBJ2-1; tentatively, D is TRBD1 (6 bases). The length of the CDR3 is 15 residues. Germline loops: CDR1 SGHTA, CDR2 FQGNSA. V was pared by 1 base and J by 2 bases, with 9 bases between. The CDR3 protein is CASSLVQGAYNEQFF. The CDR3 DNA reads TGTGCCAGCAGCTTAGTACAGGGTGCCTACAATGAGCAGTTCTTC. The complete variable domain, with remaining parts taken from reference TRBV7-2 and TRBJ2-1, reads GAGVSQSPSNKVTEKGKDVELRCDPISGHTALYWYRQSLGQGLEFLIYFQGNSAPDKSGLPSDRFSAERTGGSVSTLTIQRTQQEDSAVYLCASSLVQGAYNEQFFGPGTRLTVL.

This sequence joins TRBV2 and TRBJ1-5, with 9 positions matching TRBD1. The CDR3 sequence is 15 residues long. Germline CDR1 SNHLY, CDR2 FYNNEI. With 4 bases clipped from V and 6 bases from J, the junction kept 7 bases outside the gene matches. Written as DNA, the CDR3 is TGTGCCAGCAGTGCCACCGGGACAGGGTTTCAGCCCCAGCATTTT. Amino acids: CASSATGTGFQPQHF.

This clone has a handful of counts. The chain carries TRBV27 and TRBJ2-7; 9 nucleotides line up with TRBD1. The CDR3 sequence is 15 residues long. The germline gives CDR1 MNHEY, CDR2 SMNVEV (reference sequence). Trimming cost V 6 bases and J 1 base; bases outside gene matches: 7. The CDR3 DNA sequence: TGTGCCAGCAGATCCTCCGGGACAGGGTCCTACGAGCAGTACTTC. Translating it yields CASRSSGTGSYEQYF.

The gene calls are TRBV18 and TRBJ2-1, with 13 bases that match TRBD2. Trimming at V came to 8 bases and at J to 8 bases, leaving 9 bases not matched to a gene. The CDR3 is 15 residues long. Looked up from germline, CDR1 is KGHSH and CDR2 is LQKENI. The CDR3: CASTILAGGFDEQFF. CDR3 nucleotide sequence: TGTGCCAGCACAATACTAGCGGGAGGGTTCGATGAGCAGTTCTTC.

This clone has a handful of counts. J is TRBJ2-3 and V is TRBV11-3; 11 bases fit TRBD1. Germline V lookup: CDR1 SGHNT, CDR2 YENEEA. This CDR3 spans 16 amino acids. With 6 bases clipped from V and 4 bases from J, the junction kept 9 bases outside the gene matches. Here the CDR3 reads CASSSRTGGASDTQYF. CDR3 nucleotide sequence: TGTGCCAGCAGTTCCCGGACAGGGGGCGCGTCAGATACGCAGTATTTT.

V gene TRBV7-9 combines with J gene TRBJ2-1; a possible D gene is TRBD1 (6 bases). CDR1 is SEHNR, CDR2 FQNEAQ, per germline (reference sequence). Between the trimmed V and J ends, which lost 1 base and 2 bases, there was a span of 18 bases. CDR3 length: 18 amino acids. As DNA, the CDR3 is TGTGCCAGCAGCTTAGATGCTCTAACAGGGCTGACCTACAATGAGCAGTTCTTC. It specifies CASSLDALTGLTYNEQFF. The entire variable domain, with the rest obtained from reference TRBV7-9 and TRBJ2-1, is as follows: DTGVSQNPRHKITKRGQNVTFRCDPISEHNRLYWYRQTLGQGPEFLTYFQNEAQLEKSRLLSDRFSAERPKGSFSTLEIQRTEQGDSAMYLCASSLDALTGLTYNEQFFGPGTRLTVL.

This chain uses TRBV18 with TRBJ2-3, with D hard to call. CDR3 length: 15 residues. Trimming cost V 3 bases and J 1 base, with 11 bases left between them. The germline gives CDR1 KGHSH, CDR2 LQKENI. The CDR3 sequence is CASSPAMAGTDTQYF. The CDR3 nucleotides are TGTGCCAGCTCACCCGCCATGGCTGGCACAGATACGCAGTATTTT.

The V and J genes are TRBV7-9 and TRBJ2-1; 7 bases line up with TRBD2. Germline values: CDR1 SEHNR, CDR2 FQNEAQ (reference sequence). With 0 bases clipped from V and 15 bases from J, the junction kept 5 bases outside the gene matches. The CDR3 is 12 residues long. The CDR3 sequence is CASSLAAGGGFF. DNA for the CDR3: TGTGCCAGCAGCTTAGCAGCGGGCGGGGGGTTCTTC.

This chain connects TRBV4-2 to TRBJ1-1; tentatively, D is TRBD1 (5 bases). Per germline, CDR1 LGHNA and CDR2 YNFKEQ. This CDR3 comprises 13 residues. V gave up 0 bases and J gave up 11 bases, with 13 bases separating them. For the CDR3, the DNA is TGTGCCAGCAGCCAAGATCGGGACTCACCTGCTTTCTTT. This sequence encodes CASSQDRDSPAFF.

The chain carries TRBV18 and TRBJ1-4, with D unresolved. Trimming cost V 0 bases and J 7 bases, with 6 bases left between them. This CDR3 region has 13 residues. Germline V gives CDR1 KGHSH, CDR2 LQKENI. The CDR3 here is CASSPPVREKLFF. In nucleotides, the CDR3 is TGTGCCAGCTCACCACCGGTGCGTGAAAAACTGTTTTTT.

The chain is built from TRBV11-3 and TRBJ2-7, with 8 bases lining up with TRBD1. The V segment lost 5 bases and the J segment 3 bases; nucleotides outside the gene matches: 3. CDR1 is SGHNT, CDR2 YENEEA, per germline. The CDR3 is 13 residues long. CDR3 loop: CASSRDRLYEQYF. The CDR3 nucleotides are TGTGCCAGCAGCCGGGACAGGCTCTACGAGCAGTACTTC.

The DNA for the CDR3 is TGTGCCAGCAGCCGCCGAACCGGGGAGGCGGACGAGCAGTACTTC. Amino acids: CASSRRTGEADEQYF. The chain couples TRBV3-1 (or the pseudogene TRBV3-2) to TRBJ2-7, with D perhaps matching TRBD2 (6 bases). Germline lookup yields CDR1 LGHDT and CDR2 YNNKEL (reference sequence). The V gene lost 4 bases and the J gene lost 5 bases, with 18 bases spanning the gap. CDR3 size: 15 residues.

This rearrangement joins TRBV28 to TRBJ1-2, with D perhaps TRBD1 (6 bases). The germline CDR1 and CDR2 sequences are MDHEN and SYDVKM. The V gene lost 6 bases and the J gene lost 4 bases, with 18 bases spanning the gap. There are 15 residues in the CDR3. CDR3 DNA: TGTGCCAGCAGCCCGCAGGGGCATCGGGGCTATGGCTACACCTTC. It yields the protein CASSPQGHRGYGYTF.

CDR3 sequence reads: CAWSVPQGATGNTIYF. The CDR3 DNA is TGTGCCTGGAGTGTCCCCCAAGGGGCGACTGGAAACACCATATATTTT. The chain has TRBV30 and TRBJ1-3; possible D gene TRBD1, 5 bases. Germline V gene sequence: CDR1 GTSNPN, CDR2 SVGIG (reference sequence). CDR3 length: 16 residues. Trimming removed 0 bases from V and 2 bases from J, with 14 bases in between.

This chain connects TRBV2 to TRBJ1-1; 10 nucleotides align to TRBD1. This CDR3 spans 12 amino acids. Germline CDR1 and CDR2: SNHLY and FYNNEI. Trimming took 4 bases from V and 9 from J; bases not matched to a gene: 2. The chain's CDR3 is CASSGDRGKAFF. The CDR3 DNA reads TGTGCCAGCAGTGGGGACAGGGGAAAAGCTTTCTTT.

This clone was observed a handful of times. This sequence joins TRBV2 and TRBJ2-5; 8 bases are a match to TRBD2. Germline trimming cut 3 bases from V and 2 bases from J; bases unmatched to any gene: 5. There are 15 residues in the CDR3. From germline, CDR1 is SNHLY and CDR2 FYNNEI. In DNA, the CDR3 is TGTGCCAGCAGTGATCCGGGACTAGGGCAAGAGACCCAGTACTTC. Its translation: CASSDPGLGQETQYF.

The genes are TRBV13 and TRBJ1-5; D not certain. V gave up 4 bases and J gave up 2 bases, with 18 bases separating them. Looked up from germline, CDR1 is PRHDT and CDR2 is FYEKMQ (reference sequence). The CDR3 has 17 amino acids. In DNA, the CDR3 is TGTGCCAGCAGCTCCGGAGGGCAACCGGTCGGCAATCAGCCCCAGCATTTT. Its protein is CASSSGGQPVGNQPQHF.

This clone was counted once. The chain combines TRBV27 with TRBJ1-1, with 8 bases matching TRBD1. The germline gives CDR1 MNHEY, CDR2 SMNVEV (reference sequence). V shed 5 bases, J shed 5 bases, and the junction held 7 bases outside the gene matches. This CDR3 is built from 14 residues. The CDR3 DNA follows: TGTGCCAGCAGTACCCAGGGGGCTGGGACTGAAGCTTTCTTT. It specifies CASSTQGAGTEAFF.

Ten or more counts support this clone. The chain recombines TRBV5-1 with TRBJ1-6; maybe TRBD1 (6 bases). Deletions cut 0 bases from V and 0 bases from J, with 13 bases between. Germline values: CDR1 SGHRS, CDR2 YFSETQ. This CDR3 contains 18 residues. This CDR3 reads CASSLGTEWVSYNSPLHF. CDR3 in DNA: TGCGCCAGCAGCTTGGGGACAGAGTGGGTCTCCTATAATTCACCCCTCCACTTT.

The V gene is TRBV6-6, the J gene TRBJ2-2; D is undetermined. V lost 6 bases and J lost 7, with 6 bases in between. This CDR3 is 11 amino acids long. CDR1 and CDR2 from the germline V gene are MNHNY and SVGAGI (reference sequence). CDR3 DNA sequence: TGTGCCAGCAGAATAAACGGGGAGCTGTTTTTT. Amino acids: CASRINGELFF.

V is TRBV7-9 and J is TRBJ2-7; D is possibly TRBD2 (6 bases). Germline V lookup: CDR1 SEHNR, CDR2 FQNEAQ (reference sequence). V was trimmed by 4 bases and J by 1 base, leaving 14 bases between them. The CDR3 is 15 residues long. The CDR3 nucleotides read TGTGCCAGCAGCTATACGGGGGACTTATCCTACGAGCAGTACTTC. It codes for CASSYTGDLSYEQYF.

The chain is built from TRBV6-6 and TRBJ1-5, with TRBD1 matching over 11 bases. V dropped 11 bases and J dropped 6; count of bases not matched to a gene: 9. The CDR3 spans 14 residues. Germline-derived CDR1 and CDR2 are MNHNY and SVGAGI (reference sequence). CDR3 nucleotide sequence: TGTGCCGCCGCCGGGACAGGGGGGATTCAGCCCCAGCATTTT. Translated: CAAAGTGGIQPQHF.

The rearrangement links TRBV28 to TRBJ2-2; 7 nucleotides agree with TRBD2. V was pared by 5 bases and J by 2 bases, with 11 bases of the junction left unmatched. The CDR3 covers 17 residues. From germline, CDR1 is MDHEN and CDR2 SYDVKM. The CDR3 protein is CASSAPRSGDNTGELFF. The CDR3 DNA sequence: TGTGCCAGCAGTGCGCCCCGCAGCGGGGATAACACCGGGGAGCTGTTTTTT.

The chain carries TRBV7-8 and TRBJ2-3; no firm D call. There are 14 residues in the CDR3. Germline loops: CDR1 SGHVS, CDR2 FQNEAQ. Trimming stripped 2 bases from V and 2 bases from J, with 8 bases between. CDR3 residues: CASSLMADTDTQYF. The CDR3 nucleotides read TGTGCCAGCAGCTTAATGGCGGACACAGATACGCAGTATTTT.

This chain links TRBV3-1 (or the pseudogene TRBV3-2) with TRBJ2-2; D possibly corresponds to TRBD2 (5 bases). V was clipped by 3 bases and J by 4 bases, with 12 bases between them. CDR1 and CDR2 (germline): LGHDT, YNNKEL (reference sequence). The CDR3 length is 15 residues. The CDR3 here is CASSHEGLFTGELFF. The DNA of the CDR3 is TGTGCCAGCAGCCACGAAGGACTCTTCACCGGGGAGCTGTTTTTT.

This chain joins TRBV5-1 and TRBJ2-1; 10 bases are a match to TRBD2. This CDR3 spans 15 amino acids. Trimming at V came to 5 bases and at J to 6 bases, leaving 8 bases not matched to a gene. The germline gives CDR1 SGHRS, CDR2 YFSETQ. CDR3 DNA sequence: TGCGCCAGCAGTCTCATCGGACTAGCGGCCAATGAGCAGTTCTTC. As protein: CASSLIGLAANEQFF.

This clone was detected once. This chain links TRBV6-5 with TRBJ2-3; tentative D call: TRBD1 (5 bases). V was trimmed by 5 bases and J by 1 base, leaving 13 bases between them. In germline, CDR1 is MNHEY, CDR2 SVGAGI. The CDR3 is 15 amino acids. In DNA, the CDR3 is TGTGCCAGCAGTAACCGGCAGGGCGGCACAGATACGCAGTATTTT. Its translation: CASSNRQGGTDTQYF.